This is a list of T cell receptor beta chains from one sample in a study of technical replicates of blood from a few donors. Sequencing used immunoSEQ multiplex PCR; TCRdb keeps in-frame clones, though not all of them. The table has approximately 9,000 clones, 91% seen once; the top ten hold roughly 8.6%. The material sequenced was PBMCs. Receptors were obtained from a human donor in good health. CDR3s include the opening cysteine and the closing phenylalanine or tryptophan. Fields, in order: V gene, clone size, D gene, J gene, CDR3 DNA, CDR3 protein. A D gene is named only where the DNA matches it firmly. Clone size is shown for a subset of rows, as once, few, many or a class of expanded clone.

v_gene: TRBV27
abundance: NA
d_gene: TRBD2
j_gene: TRBJ2-2
CDR3nt: TGTGCCAGCAGTGTCCTCTTGCGGGAGGGGATCGGGGAGCTGTTTTTT
CDR3aa: CASSVLLREGIGELFF

v_gene: TRBV4-2
abundance: once
d_gene: NA
j_gene: TRBJ2-1
CDR3nt: TGTGCCAGCAGCCAAGTGGGGGGATACCTATCCTCCGGGGAGCAGTTCTTC
CDR3aa: CASSQVGGYLSSGEQFF

v_gene: TRBV11-2
abundance: NA
d_gene: TRBD1
j_gene: TRBJ2-7
CDR3nt: TGTGCCAGCAGCTTAGATCGGGACAGGGACTACGAGCAGTACTTC
CDR3aa: CASSLDRDRDYEQYF

v_gene: TRBV28
abundance: NA
d_gene: TRBD1
j_gene: TRBJ2-7
CDR3nt: TGTGCCAGCAGCCCCGGACAGGGCCCTTCCTACGAGCAGTACTTC
CDR3aa: CASSPGQGPSYEQYF

v_gene: TRBV5-4
abundance: few
d_gene: TRBD1
j_gene: TRBJ1-1
CDR3nt: TGTGCCAGCCAGATAACAGGGGACCTCATGAACACTGAAGCTTTCTTT
CDR3aa: CASQITGDLMNTEAFF

v_gene: TRBV30
abundance: NA
d_gene: TRBD2
j_gene: TRBJ2-7
CDR3nt: TGTGCCTGGACCGAGGGCTCTAGCGGGAGAACCGAGCAGTACTTC
CDR3aa: CAWTEGSSGRTEQYF

v_gene: TRBV29-1
abundance: once
d_gene: NA
j_gene: TRBJ2-7
CDR3nt: TGCAGCGCCCGACAGGACTCCTACGAGCAGTACTTC
CDR3aa: CSARQDSYEQYF

v_gene: TRBV5-1
abundance: NA
d_gene: NA
j_gene: TRBJ1-1
CDR3nt: TGCGCCAGCAGCGCGACAGGGAACACTGAAGCTTTCTTT
CDR3aa: CASSATGNTEAFF

v_gene: TRBV7-2
abundance: NA
d_gene: NA
j_gene: TRBJ1-2
CDR3nt: TGTGCCAGCAGTCAAAATTCGCAGGGAAGCCTTAACTATGGCTACACCTTC
CDR3aa: CASSQNSQGSLNYGYTF

v_gene: TRBV6-1
abundance: NA
d_gene: NA
j_gene: TRBJ2-2
CDR3nt: TGTGCCAGCAGTGATAGGGGCGGGGAGCTGTTTTTT
CDR3aa: CASSDRGGELFF

v_gene: TRBV6-5
abundance: NA
d_gene: NA
j_gene: TRBJ1-1
CDR3nt: TGTGCCAGCAGCCAATATAGGGAGGTCGCTTTCTTT
CDR3aa: CASSQYREVAFF

v_gene: TRBV5-4
abundance: NA
d_gene: NA
j_gene: TRBJ1-2
CDR3nt: TGTGCCAGCAGCTCCCCTCGGGGGGAGTCTAACTATGGCTACACCTTC
CDR3aa: CASSSPRGESNYGYTF

v_gene: TRBV7-9
abundance: NA
d_gene: TRBD2
j_gene: TRBJ2-1
CDR3nt: TGTGCCAGCAGCTTGCCCCCTCGACTAGCGGGAATTTACAATGAGCAGTTCTTC
CDR3aa: CASSLPPRLAGIYNEQFF

v_gene: TRBV6-1
abundance: NA
d_gene: TRBD2
j_gene: TRBJ2-3
CDR3nt: TGTGCCAGCAGCCCCACTAGCGGGACCACAGATACGCAGTATTTT
CDR3aa: CASSPTSGTTDTQYF

v_gene: TRBV28
abundance: NA
d_gene: NA
j_gene: TRBJ1-2
CDR3nt: TGTGCCAGCAGTTCGGGGCAGGGGTATGGCTACACCTTC
CDR3aa: CASSSGQGYGYTF

v_gene: TRBV7-9
abundance: NA
d_gene: NA
j_gene: TRBJ2-2
CDR3nt: TGTGCCAGCAGCTTACCCACGAACACCGGGGAGCTGTTTTTT
CDR3aa: CASSLPTNTGELFF

v_gene: TRBV5-4
abundance: NA
d_gene: TRBD1
j_gene: TRBJ2-5
CDR3nt: TGTGCCAGCAGCTTGGCCTTAGGACAGGGTTTAGAGACCCAGTACTTC
CDR3aa: CASSLALGQGLETQYF

v_gene: TRBV5-1
abundance: NA
d_gene: NA
j_gene: TRBJ1-4
CDR3nt: TGCGCCAGCAATTTGGGCAGGGGAAATGAAAAACTGTTTTTT
CDR3aa: CASNLGRGNEKLFF

v_gene: TRBV30
abundance: NA
d_gene: NA
j_gene: TRBJ2-1
CDR3nt: TGTGCCTGGAGCGATCTATCTTACAATGAGCAGTTCTTC
CDR3aa: CAWSDLSYNEQFF

v_gene: TRBV27
abundance: NA
d_gene: TRBD2
j_gene: TRBJ2-2
CDR3nt: TGTGCCAGCAGATCGGGACTAGCGGGAGTCGGGGAGCTGTTTTTT
CDR3aa: CASRSGLAGVGELFF

v_gene: TRBV7-8
abundance: NA
d_gene: TRBD1
j_gene: TRBJ2-7
CDR3nt: TGTGCCAGCAGAAAAACACAGGGGCCGTCTTACGAGCAGTACTTC
CDR3aa: CASRKTQGPSYEQYF

v_gene: TRBV28
abundance: NA
d_gene: NA
j_gene: TRBJ1-2
CDR3nt: TGTGCCAGCAGTTTACCGGCTAACTATGGCTACACCTTC
CDR3aa: CASSLPANYGYTF

v_gene: TRBV19
abundance: NA
d_gene: TRBD1
j_gene: TRBJ1-5
CDR3nt: TGTGCCAGTAGTGACAGGGGGCTTAGCAATCAGCCCCAGCATTTT
CDR3aa: CASSDRGLSNQPQHF

v_gene: TRBV28
abundance: NA
d_gene: NA
j_gene: TRBJ1-5
CDR3nt: TGTGCCAGCAGTTTAGGGCAGCTTAATCAGCCCCAGCATTTT
CDR3aa: CASSLGQLNQPQHF

v_gene: TRBV7-6
abundance: NA
d_gene: TRBD2
j_gene: TRBJ2-1
CDR3nt: TGTGCCAGCAGCTCGTATTCCGGGACTAGCGGCGACAATGAGCAGTTCTTC
CDR3aa: CASSSYSGTSGDNEQFF

v_gene: TRBV30
abundance: NA
d_gene: NA
j_gene: TRBJ2-5
CDR3nt: TGTGCCTGGAGTGGGTTTCAGGGAGAGACCCAGTACTTC
CDR3aa: CAWSGFQGETQYF

v_gene: TRBV6-1
abundance: once
d_gene: NA
j_gene: TRBJ2-3
CDR3nt: TGTGCCAGCAGGGGGCAGGGCACAGATACGCAGTATTTT
CDR3aa: CASRGQGTDTQYF

v_gene: TRBV5-1
abundance: NA
d_gene: NA
j_gene: TRBJ1-2
CDR3nt: TGCGCCAGCAGCGTTGACACTAACTATGGCTACACCTTC
CDR3aa: CASSVDTNYGYTF

v_gene: TRBV6-4
abundance: once
d_gene: TRBD1
j_gene: TRBJ2-1
CDR3nt: TGTGCCAGCAGTGACTCGACAGGGGGCTACAATGAGCAGTTCTTC
CDR3aa: CASSDSTGGYNEQFF

v_gene: TRBV11-2
abundance: NA
d_gene: NA
j_gene: TRBJ2-4
CDR3nt: TGTGCCAGCAGTCCTCGAGCGGGTCTAGCCAAAAACATTCAGTACTTC
CDR3aa: CASSPRAGLAKNIQYF

v_gene: TRBV2
abundance: NA
d_gene: NA
j_gene: TRBJ2-2
CDR3nt: TGTGCCAGCAGACGGCCCGAGGCCGGGGAGCTGTTTTTT
CDR3aa: CASRRPEAGELFF

v_gene: TRBV25-1
abundance: NA
d_gene: TRBD1
j_gene: TRBJ1-4
CDR3nt: TGTGCCAGCAGTGATACTTCCGACAGGGCTGAAAAACTGTTTTTT
CDR3aa: CASSDTSDRAEKLFF

v_gene: TRBV25-1
abundance: once
d_gene: NA
j_gene: TRBJ2-7
CDR3nt: TGTGCCAGCAGGGGCGAGGGCGACGAGCAGTACTTC
CDR3aa: CASRGEGDEQYF

v_gene: TRBV5-6
abundance: NA
d_gene: TRBD1
j_gene: TRBJ1-1
CDR3nt: TGTGCCAGCAGGACCGGGGGGGTGAGGGGGCACACTGAAGCTTTCTTT
CDR3aa: CASRTGGVRGHTEAFF

v_gene: TRBV6-5
abundance: NA
d_gene: NA
j_gene: TRBJ2-2
CDR3nt: TGTGCCAGCAGTTACAGGGGCGAAGGGACCGGGGAGCTGTTTTTT
CDR3aa: CASSYRGEGTGELFF

v_gene: TRBV30
abundance: few
d_gene: NA
j_gene: TRBJ1-1
CDR3nt: TGTGCCTGGAGTCCAGGCCAGACCAACACTGAAGCTTTCTTT
CDR3aa: CAWSPGQTNTEAFF

v_gene: TRBV7-9
abundance: once
d_gene: NA
j_gene: TRBJ2-7
CDR3nt: TGTGCCAGCAGCCACCGGACAAGCCCCTACGAGCAGTACTTC
CDR3aa: CASSHRTSPYEQYF

v_gene: TRBV7-2
abundance: NA
d_gene: TRBD1
j_gene: TRBJ1-2
CDR3nt: TGTGCCAGCAGCGGGACAGGGGCGGGGTATGGCTACACCTTC
CDR3aa: CASSGTGAGYGYTF

v_gene: TRBV4-2
abundance: NA
d_gene: NA
j_gene: TRBJ2-7
CDR3nt: TGTGCCAGCAGCCAAGTCACTAGCCGTGGGCTATACGAGCAGTACTTC
CDR3aa: CASSQVTSRGLYEQYF

v_gene: TRBV10-3
abundance: NA
d_gene: NA
j_gene: TRBJ2-5
CDR3nt: TGTGCCATCAGTGAATGGGAGCAAGAGACCCAGTACTTC
CDR3aa: CAISEWEQETQYF

v_gene: TRBV29-1
abundance: NA
d_gene: TRBD1
j_gene: TRBJ2-5
CDR3nt: TGCAGCGTTGAAGTGTGGGACAGGGGGGAGACCCAGTACTTC
CDR3aa: CSVEVWDRGETQYF

v_gene: TRBV7-9
abundance: NA
d_gene: NA
j_gene: TRBJ2-6
CDR3nt: TGTGCCATCAAGAACGCAGGGGACCCAACCCAGTCTGGGGCCAACGTCCTGACTTTC
CDR3aa: CAIKNAGDPTQSGANVLTF

v_gene: TRBV6-5
abundance: NA
d_gene: NA
j_gene: TRBJ2-5
CDR3nt: TGTGCCAGCAGCCTTTATCGGGGATCGGGAAAGACCCAGTACTTC
CDR3aa: CASSLYRGSGKTQYF

v_gene: TRBV9
abundance: NA
d_gene: NA
j_gene: TRBJ2-1
CDR3nt: TGTGCCAGCACGGCCGGGCTAGCCCTGAACAATGAGCAGTTCTTC
CDR3aa: CASTAGLALNNEQFF

v_gene: TRBV7-7
abundance: NA
d_gene: TRBD2
j_gene: TRBJ2-1
CDR3nt: TGTGCCAGCAGCTTGACTAGCGGGAGTGGCAATGAGCAGTTCTTC
CDR3aa: CASSLTSGSGNEQFF

v_gene: TRBV11-2
abundance: NA
d_gene: TRBD2
j_gene: TRBJ2-7
CDR3nt: TGTGCCAGCAGCCGAATACTAGCGGGAGGTAACGAGCAGTACTTC
CDR3aa: CASSRILAGGNEQYF

v_gene: TRBV19
abundance: NA
d_gene: NA
j_gene: TRBJ2-7
CDR3nt: TGTGCCACCACGAGCGGACCAGCCTACGAGCAGTACTTC
CDR3aa: CATTSGPAYEQYF

v_gene: TRBV7-3
abundance: NA
d_gene: TRBD1
j_gene: TRBJ2-1
CDR3nt: TGTGCCAGCAGCCTCGGACAGGGGTGGGACAATGAGCAGTTCTTC
CDR3aa: CASSLGQGWDNEQFF

v_gene: TRBV15
abundance: NA
d_gene: NA
j_gene: TRBJ1-3
CDR3nt: TGTGCCACCAGCAGAGATCTGGGGCAGGGACTCTCTGGAAACACCATATATTTT
CDR3aa: CATSRDLGQGLSGNTIYF